In its sample, the clone carrying this T cell receptor (beta chain) was seen many times. CDR3 size: 15 residues. Germline V lookup: CDR1 MNHEY, CDR2 SMNVEV (reference sequence). The V gene lost 3 bases and the J gene lost 7 bases, with 18 bases spanning the gap. Unique molecular identifiers were incorporated when the TCRbeta library was constructed. TCRdb recomputed calls from the PCR reads with MiXCR, one row per CDR3 protein. The data contain hundreds of thousands of distinct CDR3 sequences, around a sixth of them singletons. The sample comes from a study of T-cell reconstitution after alpha-beta-depleted transplantation in children.

The chain is built from TRBV27 and TRBJ1-2; D may be TRBD1 (5 bases). Source: PBMCs from the stem cell graft donor, taken from the stem cell graft. This clonotype originated in a human donor who donated a stem cell graft to a child with acute myeloid leukemia. In nucleotides, the CDR3 is TGTGCCAGCAGTTTGACAGCTGGGGTCGGGTCTGGCTACACCTTC. Translated: CASSLTAGVGSGYTF.